Below are 20 T cell receptor beta chains sequenced from a single sample in a study of T cell changes during pregnancy in multiple sclerosis. Method: immunoSEQ multiplex PCR; TCRdb's copy keeps in-frame clones and lacks some. The repertoire holds roughly 60,000 clones, with about 90% as singletons. The source was peripheral blood, collected in the second trimester of pregnancy. The receptors derive from a female donor in good health, enrolled as a control in a pregnancy study.

The J gene is TRBJ1-1, the V gene TRBV6-6; D possibly corresponds to TRBD1 (5 bases). The CDR3 is 14 amino acids. Between the trimmed V and J ends, which lost 2 bases and 3 bases, there was a span of 10 bases. From germline, CDR1 is MNHNY and CDR2 SVGAGI (reference sequence). For the CDR3, the DNA is TGTGCCAGCAGTTACAGGGGTAAGGACACTGAAGCTTTCTTT. It yields the protein CASSYRGKDTEAFF.

This clone was counted once. This chain uses TRBV29-1 with TRBJ1-4, with D uncertain. Germline assignment: CDR1 SQVTM and CDR2 ANQGSEA. V gave up 7 bases and J gave up 0 bases, with 12 bases separating them. The CDR3 has 14 amino acids. CDR3 sequence reads: CSAREDATNEKLFF. In nucleotides, the CDR3 is TGCAGCGCCCGGGAGGATGCAACTAATGAAAAACTGTTTTTT.

This clone was seen only once. The chain employs TRBV19 and TRBJ2-3; the match to TRBD2 covers 8 bases. V lost 7 bases and J lost 4; bases outside the gene matches: 13. There are 16 residues in the CDR3. Germline CDR1 LNHDA, CDR2 SQIVND (reference sequence). The CDR3 coding sequence is TGTGCCAGTACCCTACCCCAGCGGGAGACCCCAGATACGCAGTATTTT. As protein: CASTLPQRETPDTQYF.

This clone was found once. V and J are TRBV18 and TRBJ2-6; D unclear. Germline loops: CDR1 KGHSH, CDR2 LQKENI. V gave up 0 bases and J gave up 0 bases, with 3 bases separating them. The length of the CDR3 is 15 residues. The CDR3 DNA sequence: TGTGCCAGCTCACCACCGGCCTCTGGGGCCAACGTCCTGACTTTC. Translation: CASSPPASGANVLTF.

In this sample, this clone turned up a few times. V is TRBV29-1 and J is TRBJ1-1, with TRBD1 as a possible D gene (5 bases). Between the trimmed V and J ends, which lost 5 bases and 4 bases, there was a span of 11 bases. CDR1 is SQVTM, CDR2 ANQGSEA, per germline. The CDR3 loop spans 12 amino acids. CDR3 residues: CSVNPGGTEAFF. The DNA of the CDR3 is TGCAGCGTTAATCCGGGGGGCACTGAAGCTTTCTTT.

The chain joins TRBV10-1 to TRBJ2-7, with 9 bases identical to TRBD1. This CDR3 region has 15 residues. Per germline, CDR1 WNHNN and CDR2 SYGVQD (reference sequence). V lost 4 bases, J lost 2 bases, and 6 bases stayed unmatched. This CDR3 reads CASSVRTGDPYEQYF. CDR3 nucleotide sequence: TGCGCCAGCAGTGTCCGGACAGGGGACCCCTACGAGCAGTACTTC.

J is TRBJ2-7 and V is TRBV6-1; a possible D gene is TRBD1 (5 bases). Per germline, CDR1 MNHNS and CDR2 SASEGT. The CDR3 has 15 amino acids. V was trimmed by 2 bases and J by 0 bases, leaving 11 bases between them. This CDR3 is CASSELTGHSYEQYF. The DNA of the CDR3 is TGTGCCAGCAGTGAATTAACAGGACACTCCTACGAGCAGTACTTC.

V usage is TRBV29-1 and J usage is TRBJ1-2; 8 nucleotides agree with TRBD1. This CDR3 contains 13 residues. After removal of 7 bases from V and 7 bases from J, the junction contained 11 bases not matched to a gene. The V gene's germline CDR1 is SQVTM and CDR2 ANQGSEA. CDR3 sequence: CSAPTGDGGGYTF. The CDR3 region has the DNA TGCAGCGCCCCGACAGGGGATGGAGGTGGCTACACCTTC.

The chain is built from TRBV6-5 and TRBJ2-5, with TRBD2 identical over 13 bases. V lost 6 bases and J lost 4; bases outside the gene matches: 5. CDR1 and CDR2 (germline): MNHEY, SVGAGI. The CDR3 length is 15 residues. The CDR3 DNA sequence: TGTGCCAGCAGGATACTAGCGGGAGGGCCAGAGACCCAGTACTTC. This translates into CASRILAGGPETQYF.

The chain employs TRBV11-1 and TRBJ2-1; 8 bases match TRBD2. The CDR3 loop spans 16 amino acids. The trim removed 4 bases at V and 4 bases at J, leaving 9 bases unmatched. The V gene's germline CDR1 is SGHAT and CDR2 FQDESV (reference sequence). CDR3 coding DNA: TGTGCCAGCAGCTGGGGGGTGGAGCGGGGGTACAATGAGCAGTTCTTC. Translation: CASSWGVERGYNEQFF.

The chain employs TRBV27 and TRBJ2-1; TRBD1 aligns across 11 bases. CDR1 and CDR2 from the germline V gene are MNHEY and SMNVEV (reference sequence). J gave up 3 bases and V 6 bases, and 7 bases lay outside the gene matches. The length of the CDR3 is 16 residues. DNA of the CDR3: TGTGCCAGCAGCTTCAGGACAGGGGGCTTCTACAATGAGCAGTTCTTC. This sequence encodes CASSFRTGGFYNEQFF.

V usage is TRBV30 and J usage is TRBJ2-7; D ambiguous. Trimming removed 4 bases at V and 4 bases at J, with 8 bases between. The CDR3 totals 11 residues. Germline CDR1 GTSNPN, CDR2 SVGIG (reference sequence). CDR3 in amino acids: CAWTTGYEQYF. The CDR3 DNA sequence: TGTGCCTGGACGACGGGTTACGAGCAGTACTTC.

V gene TRBV27 combines with J gene TRBJ2-5; TRBD1 is a possible D gene (7 bases). The CDR3 sequence is 13 residues long. The ends were cut back, 10 bases at V and 2 bases at J, with 14 bases in the middle. Per germline, CDR1 MNHEY and CDR2 SMNVEV (reference sequence). The CDR3 DNA reads TGTGCCACCTCAGGGGGGAAGCAAGAGACCCAGTACTTC. This codes for CATSGGKQETQYF.

This clone was detected once. The rearrangement uses TRBV27 and TRBJ2-3; D uncertain. CDR3 length: 12 amino acids. CDR1 MNHEY and CDR2 SMNVEV come from the germline V gene (reference sequence). The V gene lost 5 bases and the J gene lost 3 bases, with 6 bases spanning the gap. The CDR3 sequence is CASSQRTDTQYF. The CDR3 coding sequence is TGTGCCAGCAGTCAACGGACAGATACGCAGTATTTT.

This clone was seen once. The J gene is TRBJ2-1, the V gene TRBV5-7; 16 bases fit TRBD2. TRBV5-7 is annotated as an ORF whose role is uncertain. Germline trimming cut 4 bases from V and 3 bases from J; bases unmatched to any gene: 7. The CDR3 is 18 residues long. CDR3 residues: CASSPGTSGGAFYNEQFF. In nucleotides, the CDR3 is TGTGCCAGCAGCCCCGGGACTAGCGGGGGGGCCTTCTACAATGAGCAGTTCTTC.

This sequence joins TRBV5-4 and TRBJ2-5; TRBD2 matches 8 bases. Germline trimming cut 0 bases from V and 1 base from J; bases unmatched to any gene: 8. This CDR3 spans 17 amino acids. The germline V gene has CDR1 SGHNT and CDR2 YYREEE (reference sequence). This CDR3 is CASSLVGYGTSQETQYF. DNA of the CDR3: TGTGCCAGCAGCTTGGTTGGGTATGGGACTAGCCAAGAGACCCAGTACTTC.

This clone has more than one count but fewer than ten. The chain links TRBV28 to TRBJ1-1, with TRBD1 identical over 7 bases. Trimming removed 4 bases from V and 11 bases from J; junction bases left unmatched: 7. CDR1 and CDR2 from the germline V gene are MDHEN and SYDVKM. This CDR3 comprises 12 residues. The CDR3 sequence is CASSSDRARAFF. CDR3 nucleotides: TGTGCCAGCAGTTCAGACAGGGCTCGCGCTTTCTTT.

The chain is built from TRBV4-2 and TRBJ2-3, with 10 bases that match TRBD2. J was trimmed by 4 bases and V by 4 bases; bases with no gene match: 5. CDR1 and CDR2 (germline): LGHNA, YNFKEQ. The length of the CDR3 is 15 residues. Here the CDR3 DNA reads TGTGCCAGCAGCCGAGCGGGGGGGCAACCAGATACGCAGTATTTT. Its protein is CASSRAGGQPDTQYF.

The chain uses TRBV7-2 and TRBJ2-4; 9 bases align to TRBD2. V gave up 5 bases and J gave up 7 bases; unmatched junction bases: 9. Germline CDR1 is SGHTA and CDR2 is FQGNSA. The CDR3 contains 15 residues. Here the CDR3 DNA reads TGTGCCAGCAGCCCACGTAGCGGGAGTCGGAACATTCAGTACTTC. This codes for CASSPRSGSRNIQYF.

CDR3: CASSSRGTRDRSVFEQYF. CDR3 nucleotides: TGTGCCAGCAGCTCCAGGGGGACCCGGGACAGATCCGTCTTCGAGCAGTACTTC. The chain uses TRBV11-2 and TRBJ2-7; 7 bases line up with TRBD1. The trim removed 4 bases at V and 6 bases at J, leaving 21 bases unmatched. CDR1 and CDR2 (germline): SGHAT, FQNNGV. This CDR3 is 18 amino acids long.